This entry lists 23 T cell receptor beta chains sequenced from one sample in a study of blood T cell repertoires in COVID-19. Sequencing used immunoSEQ multiplex PCR; TCRdb keeps in-frame clones, though not all of them. This table has about 180,000 clones, around 80% appearing once. The sample comprised peripheral blood. Source of these receptors: a woman aged 40 to 55 with COVID-19, enrolled during active disease.

This clone was counted once. The chain carries TRBV5-1 and TRBJ2-3, with TRBD2 as a possible D gene (5 bases). The length of the CDR3 is 14 residues. The germline V and J ends were trimmed by 0 bases and 2 bases, with 7 bases remaining between them. Germline loops: CDR1 SGHRS, CDR2 YFSETQ. As DNA, the CDR3 is TGCGCCAGCAGCTTGGTGGGAGTCACAGATACGCAGTATTTT. Protein product: CASSLVGVTDTQYF.

This clone was observed a handful of times. The chain employs TRBV19 and TRBJ1-2; D gene ambiguous. This CDR3 has 16 residues. The germline V gene has CDR1 LNHDA and CDR2 SQIVND (reference sequence). Trimming stripped 5 bases from V and 0 bases from J, with 16 bases between. The chain's CDR3 is CASSPRGSYSNYGYTF. In DNA, the CDR3 is TGTGCCAGTAGTCCCCGGGGAAGTTATTCTAACTATGGCTACACCTTC. The variable domain in full, completed from reference TRBV19 and TRBJ1-2, reads DGGITQSPKYLFRKEGQNVTLSCEQNLNHDAMYWYRQDPGQGLRLIYYSQIVNDFQKGDIAEGYSVSREKKESFPLTVTSAQKNPTAFYLCASSPRGSYSNYGYTFGSGTRLTVV.

This chain links TRBV2 with TRBJ1-2; 8 bases line up with TRBD1. Trimming removed 6 bases from V and 4 bases from J; junction bases left unmatched: 7. CDR3 length: 14 amino acids. Germline CDR1 SNHLY, CDR2 FYNNEI. DNA for the CDR3: TGTGCCAGCAGCGGACAGGGCCTCCTCTATGGCTACACCTTC. This encodes CASSGQGLLYGYTF. Full variable domain (outside the CDR3, taken from reference TRBV2 and TRBJ1-2): EPEVTQTPSHQVTQMGQEVILRCVPISNHLYFYWYRQILGQKVEFLVSFYNNEISEKSEIFDDQFSVERPDGSNFTLKIRSTKLEDSAMYFCASSGQGLLYGYTFGSGTRLTVV.

The V gene is TRBV4-2, the J gene TRBJ1-1; 8 bases match TRBD1. The CDR3 is 18 residues long. The germline gives CDR1 LGHNA, CDR2 YNFKEQ. Losses at the gene ends were 3 bases for V and 4 bases for J; bases not matched to a gene: 16. This CDR3 is CASSQGLRDRRTGTEAFF. Written as DNA, the CDR3 is TGTGCCAGCAGCCAGGGCCTCCGGGACAGGAGGACGGGCACTGAAGCTTTCTTT.

The chain combines TRBV7-9 with TRBJ2-2; 13 nucleotides line up with TRBD2. The ends lost 5 bases at V and 6 bases at J; junction bases unmatched: 9. The CDR3 is 17 amino acids. Germline V gene sequence: CDR1 SEHNR, CDR2 FQNEAQ (reference sequence). Here the CDR3 DNA reads TGTGCCAGCAGCCGCGGGACTAGCGGGATTCGCGCCGGGGAGCTGTTTTTT. It yields the protein CASSRGTSGIRAGELFF.

This clone has at least ten counts. The CDR3 sequence is CASSVDSTGELFF. In DNA form, the CDR3 reads TGTGCCAGCAGTGTGGACTCCACCGGGGAGCTGTTTTTT. The genes are TRBV6-4 and TRBJ2-2; possible D gene TRBD2, 5 bases. The CDR3 is 13 residues long. Germline assignment: CDR1 MRHNA and CDR2 SNTAGT. V was shortened by 4 bases and J by 4 bases, with 7 bases between the two germline ends.

This chain joins TRBV4-1 and TRBJ1-3; possible D gene TRBD1, 6 bases. CDR3 length: 13 amino acids. Germline assignment: CDR1 MGHRA and CDR2 YSYEKL. In DNA form, the CDR3 reads TGCGCTACCGGGGGGGCAGCTGGAAACACCATATATTTT. Protein: CATGGAAGNTIYF.

In this sample, this clone turned up once. The J gene is TRBJ2-5, the V gene TRBV5-1, with TRBD1 matching 7 bases. CDR1 is SGHRS and CDR2 is YFSETQ in the germline V gene. J was trimmed by 4 bases and V by 4 bases; bases with no gene match: 10. The CDR3 extends over 15 amino acids. The CDR3 bases are TGCGCCAGCAGCAACCCTACAGGGGTTCGAGAGACCCAGTACTTC. It specifies CASSNPTGVRETQYF.

V gene TRBV3-1 (or the pseudogene TRBV3-2) combines with J gene TRBJ2-5; 10 bases match TRBD2. CDR3 length equals 17 residues. The germline CDR1 and CDR2 sequences are LGHDT and YNNKEL (reference sequence). Trimming took 1 base from V and 5 from J; bases not matched to a gene: 10. CDR3 in amino acids: CASSQVAGGLNRETQYF. The CDR3 nucleotides are TGTGCCAGCAGCCAAGTAGCGGGGGGACTTAATAGGGAGACCCAGTACTTC.

The genes are TRBV7-2 and TRBJ2-5, with 8 positions matching TRBD1. The junction had 10 bases not matched to a gene; V was cut back by 4 bases and J by 6 bases. This CDR3 has 15 residues. Germline V gene sequence: CDR1 SGHTA, CDR2 FQGNSA. The CDR3 coding sequence is TGTGCCAGCAGCTCCCCCGGACAGGGTGCTCAGACCCAGTACTTC. Protein product: CASSSPGQGAQTQYF.

V gene TRBV27 combines with J gene TRBJ2-7; 7 nucleotides line up with TRBD2. V lost 8 bases to trimming and J lost 2 bases; unmatched junction nucleotides: 6. The V gene's germline CDR1 is MNHEY and CDR2 SMNVEV (reference sequence). CDR3 length: 13 amino acids. This CDR3 is CASSSGVTYEQYF. CDR3 DNA sequence: TGTGCCAGCTCTAGCGGCGTTACCTACGAGCAGTACTTC.

This chain links TRBV7-3 with TRBJ2-2; 7 bases are shared with TRBD1. Germline V gene sequence: CDR1 SGHTA, CDR2 FQGTGA. V shed 3 bases, J shed 1 base, and the junction held 2 bases outside the gene matches. The CDR3 is made up of 15 amino acids. In nucleotides, the CDR3 is TGTGCCAGCAGCTTGACAGGGCAGAACACCGGGGAGCTGTTTTTT. Amino acids: CASSLTGQNTGELFF.

The chain combines TRBV5-6 with TRBJ2-6; 7 nucleotides agree with TRBD1. The V segment lost 4 bases and the J segment 0 bases; nucleotides outside the gene matches: 13. CDR3 length: 19 amino acids. Germline V gene data show CDR1 as SGHDT and CDR2 as YYEEEE. CDR3 sequence: CASSRDSLTFRSGANVLTF. CDR3 nucleotides: TGTGCCAGCAGCCGGGACAGTCTAACTTTCCGCTCTGGGGCCAACGTCCTGACTTTC.

The V gene is TRBV28, the J gene TRBJ1-1; D ambiguous. The CDR3 loop spans 13 amino acids. From germline, CDR1 is MDHEN and CDR2 SYDVKM. V lost 2 bases and J 3 bases, leaving 7 bases between the germline ends. CDR3 DNA: TGTGCCAGCAGTTTAAGCGGAGACACTGAAGCTTTCTTT. Residues: CASSLSGDTEAFF.

The V and J genes are TRBV6-5 and TRBJ1-5; the D is unclear. V lost 5 bases and J lost 4, with 9 bases in between. The CDR3 totals 13 residues. The germline V gene encodes CDR1 MNHEY and CDR2 SVGAGI. The CDR3 bases are TGTGCCAGCAGTCGACGGGATAATCAGCCCCAGCATTTT. Its protein product is CASSRRDNQPQHF.

The sample holds a few counts of this clone. The chain joins TRBV6-4 to TRBJ1-1; unclear D gene. With 2 bases removed from V and 7 bases from J, the gap between germline ends came to 11 bases. The germline gives CDR1 MRHNA, CDR2 SNTAGT. CDR3 length: 13 residues. The CDR3 bases are TGTGCCAGCAGTGACGCTCCTGGCCTTGAAGCTTTCTTT. It codes for CASSDAPGLEAFF.

The CDR3 DNA reads as TGTGCCAGCAGCTTGGCCGGGGAGCAGTACTTC. It is translated as CASSLAGEQYF. The V call is TRBV5-6, the J call TRBJ2-7; D is unclear. Per the germline V gene, CDR1 is SGHDT and CDR2 is YYEEEE. Trimming stripped 0 bases from V and 7 bases from J, with 5 bases between. The CDR3 spans 11 residues. The full variable domain, rest sourced from reference TRBV5-6 and TRBJ2-7, is DAGVTQSPTHLIKTRGQQVTLRCSPKSGHDTVSWYQQALGQGPQFIFQYYEEEERQRGNFPDRFSGHQFPNYSSELNVNALLLGDSALYLCASSLAGEQYFGPGTRLTVT.

V usage is TRBV27 and J usage is TRBJ1-5; D is undetermined. With 3 bases removed from V and 2 bases from J, the gap between germline ends came to 14 bases. This CDR3 is 16 amino acids long. Germline V lookup: CDR1 MNHEY, CDR2 SMNVEV (reference sequence). Here the CDR3 reads CASSFRVVGGNQPQHF. Here the CDR3 DNA reads TGTGCCAGCAGTTTCCGTGTGGTCGGAGGCAATCAGCCCCAGCATTTT.

The chain uses TRBV11-2 and TRBJ2-4, with D unclear. The CDR3 is 16 residues long. The V end was cut by 5 bases, the J end by 1 base, with 15 bases between. Germline V gives CDR1 SGHAT, CDR2 FQNNGV. The CDR3, as DNA: TGTGCCAGCAGCCCCGGTTCCGTCACGGCCAAAAACATTCAGTACTTC. This gives the protein CASSPGSVTAKNIQYF.

This rearrangement joins TRBV28 to TRBJ1-5, with D unresolved. The CDR3 consists of 13 residues. Germline V gene sequence: CDR1 MDHEN, CDR2 SYDVKM. The V and J ends lost 5 bases and 4 bases respectively, with 9 bases between them. CDR3 bases: TGTGCCAGCAGTGGGCAGCCTAATCAGCCCCAGCATTTT. Translation: CASSGQPNQPQHF. Variable domain in full (rest from reference TRBV28 and TRBJ1-5): DVKVTQSSRYLVKRTGEKVFLECVQDMDHENMFWYRQDPGLGLRLIYFSYDVKMKEKGDIPEGYSVSREKKERFSLILESASTNQTSMYLCASSGQPNQPQHFGDGTRLSIL.

The chain combines TRBV29-1 with TRBJ1-1, with D possibly TRBD1 on 6 matching bases. The CDR3 has 14 amino acids. Germline V gives CDR1 SQVTM, CDR2 ANQGSEA. V shed 4 bases and J shed 3 bases, with 15 bases lying between them. The DNA for the CDR3 is TGCAGCGTTGCCCGGACAGCTTTCTACACTGAAGCTTTCTTT. This codes for CSVARTAFYTEAFF.

The J gene is TRBJ1-6, the V gene TRBV5-8; 8 bases agree with TRBD1. The V gene's germline CDR1 is SGHTS and CDR2 YDEGEE. This CDR3 is built from 15 residues. V trimming: 5 bases; J trimming: 10 bases; junction bases outside the gene matches: 11. The CDR3 nucleotides are TGTGCCAGCAGAATAAGAGGACAGGGTCGGTCACCCCTCCACTTT. Protein product: CASRIRGQGRSPLHF.

V and J are TRBV9 and TRBJ2-7; 7 positions agree with TRBD2. The CDR3 runs to 12 residues. In germline, CDR1 is SGDLS, CDR2 YYNGEE. V was clipped by 4 bases and J by 5 bases; unmatched bases: 3. The CDR3 DNA follows: TGTGCCAGCAGCTCGCGGGAGCACGAGCAGTACTTC. Translating it yields CASSSREHEQYF.